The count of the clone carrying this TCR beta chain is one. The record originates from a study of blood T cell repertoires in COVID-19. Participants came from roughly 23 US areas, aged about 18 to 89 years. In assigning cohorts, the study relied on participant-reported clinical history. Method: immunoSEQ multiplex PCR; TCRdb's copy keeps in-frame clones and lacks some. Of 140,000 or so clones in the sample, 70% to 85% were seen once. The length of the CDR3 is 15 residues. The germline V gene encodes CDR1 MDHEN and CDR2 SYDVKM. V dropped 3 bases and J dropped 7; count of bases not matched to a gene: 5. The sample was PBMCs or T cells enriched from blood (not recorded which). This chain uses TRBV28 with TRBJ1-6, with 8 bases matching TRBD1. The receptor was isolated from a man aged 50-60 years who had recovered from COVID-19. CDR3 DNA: TGTGCCAGCAGTTTTTCAGGGGGCCCAAATTCACCCCTCCACTTT. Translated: CASSFSGGPNSPLHF.